A single sample gave rise to the 20 T cell receptor beta chains below, sequenced in a study of blood T cell repertoires in COVID-19. Profiling relied on immunoSEQ multiplex PCR, and the TCRdb table lists in-frame clones only, not all of them. The table has about 260,000 clones, approximately 85% seen once; the top ten hold around 0.7%. Material for sequencing was peripheral blood. The source of these receptors is a human donor in a cohort sampled during active COVID-19.

The chain employs TRBV24-1 and TRBJ1-2; 7 bases map to TRBD1. The CDR3 covers 14 residues. The germline V gene has CDR1 KGHDR and CDR2 SFDVKD. Trimming at V came to 3 bases and at J to 3 bases, leaving 3 bases not matched to a gene. CDR3 in DNA: TGTGCCACCAGTGATACAGGACAGGACTATGGCTACACCTTC. Its protein is CATSDTGQDYGYTF.

This rearrangement joins TRBV6-2 or TRBV6-3 to TRBJ2-3; 10 positions match TRBD2. The CDR3 is made up of 20 amino acids. With V trimmed by 0 bases and J by 0 bases, 12 bases remained unmatched. CDR1 MNHEY and CDR2 SVGEGT come from the germline V gene. The CDR3 region has the DNA TGTGCCAGCAGTTACTCGACGCGGACTAGCGGAAAGTGGAGCACAGATACGCAGTATTTT. Protein sequence: CASSYSTRTSGKWSTDTQYF.

The V and J genes are TRBV5-8 and TRBJ2-7; D perhaps matches TRBD2 (6 bases). CDR1 is SGHTS, CDR2 YDEGEE, per germline. V dropped 1 base and J dropped 3 bases, with 11 bases sitting between them. The CDR3 is made up of 14 amino acids. In DNA form, the CDR3 reads TGTGCCAGCAGCTTGCGGCGGGGAAGCTACGAGCAGTACTTC. Encoded protein: CASSLRRGSYEQYF. The variable domain in full, completed from reference TRBV5-8 and TRBJ2-7, reads EAGVTQSPTHLIKTRGQQATLRCSPISGHTSVYWYQQALGLGLQFLLWYDEGEERNRGNFPPRFSGRQFPNYSSELNVNALELEDSALYLCASSLRRGSYEQYFGPGTRLTVT.

This chain connects TRBV5-8 to TRBJ2-5; the match to TRBD1 covers 9 bases. This CDR3 spans 14 amino acids. V shed 4 bases, J shed 5 bases, and the junction held 6 bases outside the gene matches. Germline CDR1 and CDR2: SGHTS and YDEGEE. The CDR3 reads CASSPGQGGETQYF. The CDR3 DNA reads TGTGCCAGCAGCCCGGGACAGGGAGGGGAGACCCAGTACTTC.

This chain connects TRBV28 to TRBJ2-1, with 9 bases fitting TRBD1. The V and J ends lost 3 bases and 5 bases, in that order; junction bases with no gene match: 11. Germline V lookup: CDR1 MDHEN, CDR2 SYDVKM. The CDR3 totals 17 residues. In nucleotides, the CDR3 is TGTGCCAGCAGTTTGTGGGGTTCGGGACAGGGAAACAATGAGCAGTTCTTC. Translating it yields CASSLWGSGQGNNEQFF.

The chain joins TRBV4-3 to TRBJ2-7, with unresolved D. The CDR3 is made up of 14 amino acids. Trimming cost V 2 bases and J 0 bases, with 8 bases left between them. Germline CDR1 and CDR2: LGHNA and YSLEER. CDR3 loop: CASSQFGGSYEQYF. The CDR3, as DNA: TGCGCCAGCAGCCAATTTGGCGGCTCCTACGAGCAGTACTTC.

V gene TRBV4-2 combines with J gene TRBJ2-7, with D possibly TRBD2 on 7 matching bases. This CDR3 contains 14 residues. With 1 base removed from V and 5 bases from J, the gap between germline ends came to 12 bases. Germline V gene sequence: CDR1 LGHNA, CDR2 YNFKEQ. The CDR3 region has the DNA TGTGCCAGCAGCCAAGGGCGGGGGCTCAACGAGCAGTACTTC. It yields the protein CASSQGRGLNEQYF.

The chain links TRBV6-5 to TRBJ1-1; a weak D match, TRBD1 (5 bases). The CDR3 is 13 residues long. The germline V gene has CDR1 MNHEY and CDR2 SVGAGI. V gave up 4 bases and J gave up 5 bases, with 11 bases separating them. As DNA, the CDR3 is TGTGCCAGCAGTTCAGGGTTAAGGACTGAAGCTTTCTTT. It encodes CASSSGLRTEAFF.

The rearrangement links TRBV20-1 to TRBJ1-2; 7 bases agree with TRBD1. V was clipped by 3 bases and J by 7 bases; unmatched bases: 8. Germline-derived CDR1 and CDR2 are DFQATT and SNEGSKA (reference sequence). The CDR3 spans 13 residues. CDR3 in amino acids: CSASGWDRSGYTF. The CDR3 DNA sequence: TGCAGTGCTAGTGGTTGGGACAGAAGTGGCTACACCTTC.

The J gene is TRBJ2-7, the V gene TRBV18; TRBD2 matches at 9 bases. Germline assignment: CDR1 KGHSH and CDR2 LQKENI. V gave up 3 bases and J gave up 7 bases; unmatched junction bases: 10. The CDR3 consists of 15 residues. The CDR3 loop reads CASSPASGTPGEQYF. CDR3 in DNA: TGTGCCAGCTCACCCGCTAGCGGGACGCCGGGGGAGCAGTACTTC.

The chain has TRBV27 and TRBJ1-2, with a possible D match to TRBD1 (6 bases). Germline assignment: CDR1 MNHEY and CDR2 SMNVEV (reference sequence). V dropped 5 bases and J dropped 8 bases, with 21 bases sitting between them. This CDR3 is 15 amino acids long. This CDR3 is CASSPGQPLFPGYTF. In nucleotides, the CDR3 is TGTGCCAGCAGTCCCGGACAGCCTCTCTTTCCGGGCTACACCTTC.

The CDR3 nucleotides are TGTGCCATCAGTGGTAGACAGGGGCGAGACCAAGAGACCCAGTACTTC. This gives the protein CAISGRQGRDQETQYF. The J gene is TRBJ2-5, the V gene TRBV10-3, with 8 bases lining up with TRBD1. Germline V gene sequence: CDR1 ENHRY, CDR2 SYGVKD. Germline trimming cut 4 bases from V and 0 bases from J; bases unmatched to any gene: 7. This CDR3 has 16 amino acids.

The chain recombines TRBV9 with TRBJ2-7, with TRBD1 matching over 8 bases. From germline, CDR1 is SGDLS and CDR2 YYNGEE. This CDR3 is 16 amino acids long. The V segment lost 4 bases and the J segment 3 bases; nucleotides outside the gene matches: 12. The CDR3 sequence is CASSSGGQGPFYEQYF. The CDR3 DNA is TGTGCCAGCAGCTCTGGAGGACAGGGACCCTTCTACGAGCAGTACTTC.

This clone was seen a single time. The rearrangement links TRBV3-1 (or the pseudogene TRBV3-2) to TRBJ2-7; D is undetermined. Germline V gene data show CDR1 as LGHDT and CDR2 as YNNKEL (reference sequence). The CDR3 is 14 residues long. V shed 4 bases and J shed 5 bases, with 15 bases lying between them. This chain's CDR3 is CASSRSPDKDEQYF. For the CDR3, the DNA is TGTGCCAGCAGCCGGAGTCCGGATAAGGACGAGCAGTACTTC.

The rearrangement links TRBV5-4 to TRBJ1-6, with 7 bases lining up with TRBD1. V gave up 6 bases and J gave up 5 bases; unmatched junction bases: 8. This CDR3 spans 15 amino acids. Germline V lookup: CDR1 SGHNT, CDR2 YYREEE (reference sequence). CDR3 bases: TGTGCCAGCATGGATTCGGGACAGCATAATTCACCCCTCCACTTT. This translates into CASMDSGQHNSPLHF.

The rearrangement uses TRBV7-2 and TRBJ2-5; D is unclear. Trimming took 5 bases from V and 1 from J, leaving 11 bases between them. CDR1 is SGHTA and CDR2 is FQGNSA in the germline V gene. The CDR3 contains 14 residues. CDR3 loop: CASSPQAIQETQYF. The CDR3 region has the DNA TGTGCCAGCAGCCCCCAGGCGATCCAAGAGACCCAGTACTTC.

The chain employs TRBV9 and TRBJ2-7, with 8 nucleotides matching TRBD2. The V and J ends lost 7 bases and 9 bases, in that order; junction bases with no gene match: 6. In germline, CDR1 is SGDLS, CDR2 YYNGEE. CDR3 length: 11 residues. The CDR3 DNA reads TGTGCCAGCCCGGGGGGGTCGGGGCAGTACTTC. Amino acids: CASPGGSGQYF.

J is TRBJ1-5 and V is TRBV7-2; D call uncertain. The CDR3 spans 14 residues. The V and J ends lost 3 bases and 6 bases respectively, with 12 bases between them. Germline values: CDR1 SGHTA, CDR2 FQGNSA. Here the CDR3 reads CASSFYRVSQPQHF. Here the CDR3 DNA reads TGTGCCAGCAGCTTTTACCGGGTTAGTCAGCCCCAGCATTTT.

The genes are TRBV27 and TRBJ1-4, with a weak D call TRBD1 (5 bases). This CDR3 comprises 15 residues. Between the trimmed V and J ends, which lost 6 bases and 8 bases, there was a span of 19 bases. Germline loops: CDR1 MNHEY, CDR2 SMNVEV (reference sequence). DNA of the CDR3: TGTGCCAGCAGCCTACGACAGTTTACCGGCGAAAAACTGTTTTTT. Residues: CASSLRQFTGEKLFF.

The J gene is TRBJ1-1, the V gene TRBV7-2; D unresolved. Germline loops: CDR1 SGHTA, CDR2 FQGNSA. Trimming removed 5 bases at V and 6 bases at J, with 10 bases between. The CDR3 is 12 amino acids. DNA for the CDR3: TGTGCCAGCAGCCCAGTCACCCCTGAAGCTTTCTTT. It is translated as CASSPVTPEAFF.